This T cell receptor (beta chain) was captured by sequencing in a study of control samples from healthy donors and cancer patients. Assay: immunoSEQ multiplex PCR; the TCRdb copy retains only in-frame clones and omits some. The sample consists of 200,000 or so clones, roughly nine tenths of them appearing once. This CDR3 contains 16 residues. The V gene's germline CDR1 is LGHDT and CDR2 YNNKEL (reference sequence). V dropped 5 bases and J dropped 6; count of bases not matched to a gene: 7. The source of this sequence is a man aged 25-40 years in good health. The source material was blood. The chain is built from TRBV3-1 (or the pseudogene TRBV3-2) and TRBJ2-3; TRBD2 matches at 14 bases. The CDR3 DNA follows: TGTGCCAGCAGCTTCCGACTAGCGGGGGGGAGGGATACGCAGTATTTT. Encoded protein: CASSFRLAGGRDTQYF.